This T cell receptor (beta chain) was retrieved from a study of blood T cell repertoires in COVID-19 (dated by TCRdb to the early 2020s). About the investigation overall: Samples covering the acute and convalescent phases of COVID-19 were provided by collaborators in the United States, Italy and Spain. The prospective study material was composed of cDNA or gDNA derived from T cells, B-cell-depleted T cells, or PBMCs. Samples came from the ongoing ImmuneRACE study (first 160 participants) plus 1,254 subjects from 6 global collaborators. Deeply sampled blood TCRbeta repertoires from subjects exposed to, actively infected with, or recovered from COVID-19 were included in the dataset. Where HLA class I and class II types were available, the types were taken from metadata supplied by the sample provider, not from assay-based typing. The repertoires were made available in a free public database intended to serve as a resource for research on the immune response to SARS-CoV-2. The sample metadata nearly always contained a de-identified subject ID, COVID-19 status, age in years and sex. The paper's findings and limits, for the study overall: The amount of clinical and demographic metadata varied by source and participant and was provided uncurated.

This clone has more than one count but fewer than ten. Its antigen specificity is not known. Base quality data are lacking; no much larger clone is found one base away. Here V drops 1 base and J drops 4 bases, and the junction holds 14 bases not matched to any gene. From the cysteine through the phenylalanine, the CDR3 covers 19 amino acids. Of the read, only the CDR3 DNA is kept; its 57 bases are in frame from base 1. From a lookup of the germline V gene, CDR1 and CDR2 are SNHLY and FYNNEI. TCRbeta CDR3 regions were amplified from genomic DNA using the immunoSEQ Assay, a bias-controlled multiplex PCR. Under the source paper's analysis protocol: The number of nucleated cells in each sample was estimated from the amplification of reference gene primers within the assay. To quantify the absolute abundance of each unique TCRbeta CDR3 rearrangement, sequence reads were collapsed and filtered. Productive Simpson clonality was computed per sample as the square root of Simpson's diversity index over productive rearrangements. TCRdb took this table from immuneACCESS and kept in-frame rearrangements with V and J called. Such tables lack part of the clones; where checked against another copy, unresolved V genes explain under half of the gap, and the rest is unexplained. The V and J calls and clone size come from that table; D and trimming were worked out from the DNA. The sample contains about 140,000 clones, 84% of them found a single time. The ten most abundant clones make up about 10% of the sample.

The collaborating institutions used their own protocols to collect whole blood in K2EDTA tubes. For TCRbeta analysis, collaborator samples were shipped as frozen whole blood, as isolated PBMCs, or as DNA extracted from either sample type. The sequence joins TRBV2 to TRBJ2-3; TRBD2 fits 10 bases in the junction. The specimen sequenced was peripheral blood. The receptor comes from a man aged 60-69 years with active or convalescent COVID-19. The DNA reads as follows: TGTGCCAGCAGTGAAGTTGGTCTAGCGGGGGTCGTAGGCGCAGATACGCAGTATTTT. Protein translation: CASSEVGLAGVVGADTQYF.